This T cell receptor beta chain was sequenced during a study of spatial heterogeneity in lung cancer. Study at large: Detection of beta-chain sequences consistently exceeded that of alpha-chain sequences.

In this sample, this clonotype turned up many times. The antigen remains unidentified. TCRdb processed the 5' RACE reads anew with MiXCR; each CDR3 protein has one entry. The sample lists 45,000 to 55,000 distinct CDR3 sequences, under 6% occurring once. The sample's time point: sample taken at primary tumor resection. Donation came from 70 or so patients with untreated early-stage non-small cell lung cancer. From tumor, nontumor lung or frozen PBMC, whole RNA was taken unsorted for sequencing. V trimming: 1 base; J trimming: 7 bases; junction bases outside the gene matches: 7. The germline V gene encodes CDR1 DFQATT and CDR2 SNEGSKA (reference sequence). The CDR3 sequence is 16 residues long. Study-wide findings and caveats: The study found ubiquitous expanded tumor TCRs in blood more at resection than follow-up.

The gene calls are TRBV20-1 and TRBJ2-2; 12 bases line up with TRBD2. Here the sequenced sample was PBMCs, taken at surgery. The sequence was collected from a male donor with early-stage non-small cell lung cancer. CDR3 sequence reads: CSARGLAGGRVGELFF. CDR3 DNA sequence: TGCAGTGCTAGAGGGCTAGCGGGAGGGCGCGTCGGGGAGCTGTTTTTT.